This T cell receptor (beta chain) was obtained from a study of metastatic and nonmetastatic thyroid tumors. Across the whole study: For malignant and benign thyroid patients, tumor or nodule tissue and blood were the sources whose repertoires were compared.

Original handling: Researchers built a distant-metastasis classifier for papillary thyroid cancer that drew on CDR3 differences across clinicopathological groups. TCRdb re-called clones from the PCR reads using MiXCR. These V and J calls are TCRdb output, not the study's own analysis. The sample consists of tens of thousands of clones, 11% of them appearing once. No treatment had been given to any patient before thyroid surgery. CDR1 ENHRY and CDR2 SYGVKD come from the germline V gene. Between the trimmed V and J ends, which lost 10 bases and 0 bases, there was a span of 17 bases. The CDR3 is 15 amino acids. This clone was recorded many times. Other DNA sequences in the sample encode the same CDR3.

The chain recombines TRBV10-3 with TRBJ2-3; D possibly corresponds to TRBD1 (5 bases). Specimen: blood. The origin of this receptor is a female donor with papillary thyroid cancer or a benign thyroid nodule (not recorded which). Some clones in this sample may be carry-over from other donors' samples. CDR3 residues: CATIRATSSTDTQYF. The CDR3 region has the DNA TGTGCCACCATCAGGGCCACGTCGAGCACAGATACGCAGTATTTT.